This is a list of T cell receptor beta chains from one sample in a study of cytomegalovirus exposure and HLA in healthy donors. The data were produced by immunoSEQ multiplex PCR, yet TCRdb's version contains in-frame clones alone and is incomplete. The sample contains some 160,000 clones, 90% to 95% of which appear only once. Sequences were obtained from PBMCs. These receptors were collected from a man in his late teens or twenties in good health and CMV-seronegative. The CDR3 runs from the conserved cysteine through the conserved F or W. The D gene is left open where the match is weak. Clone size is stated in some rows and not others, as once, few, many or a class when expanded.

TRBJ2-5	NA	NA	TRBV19	CASSMPRRGLQETQYF	TGTGCCAGTAGTATGCCCAGACGGGGATTACAAGAGACCCAGTACTTC
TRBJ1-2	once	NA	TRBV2	CASKEHPRAGYTF	TGTGCCAGCAAGGAGCACCCGAGGGCCGGCTACACCTTC
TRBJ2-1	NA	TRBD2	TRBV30	CAWGQLAGYNEQFF	TGTGCCTGGGGGCAACTAGCGGGATACAATGAGCAGTTCTTC
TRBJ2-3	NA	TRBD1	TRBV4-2	CASSQDTGARTDTQYF	TGTGCCAGCAGCCAAGATACAGGGGCGAGGACAGATACGCAGTATTTT
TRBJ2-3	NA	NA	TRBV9	CASSSDRRTDTQYF	TGTGCCAGCAGCTCGGACAGACGCACAGATACGCAGTATTTT
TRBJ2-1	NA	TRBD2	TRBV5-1	CASSSGLAGGYNEQFF	TGCGCCAGCAGCTCCGGACTAGCGGGGGGTTACAATGAGCAGTTCTTC
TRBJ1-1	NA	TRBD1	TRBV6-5	CASSSGQMNTEAFF	TGTGCCAGCAGTTCGGGACAGATGAACACTGAAGCTTTCTTT
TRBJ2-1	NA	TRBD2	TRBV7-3	CASSELAGGPNEQFF	TGTGCCAGCAGCGAACTAGCGGGGGGGCCTAATGAGCAGTTCTTC
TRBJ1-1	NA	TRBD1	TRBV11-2	CASSTRQGTTEAFF	TGTGCCAGCAGCACACGACAGGGGACCACTGAAGCTTTCTTT
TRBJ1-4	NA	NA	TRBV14	CASSQGTAEKLFF	TGTGCCAGCAGCCAAGGGACAGCTGAAAAACTGTTTTTT
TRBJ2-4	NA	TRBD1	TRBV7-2	CASSFRTGLAKNIQYF	TGTGCCAGCAGCTTCCGGACAGGGTTGGCCAAAAACATTCAGTACTTC
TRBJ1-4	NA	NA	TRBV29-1	CSVVRNEKLFF	TGCAGCGTTGTCCGTAATGAAAAACTGTTTTTT
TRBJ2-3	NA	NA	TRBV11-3	CASSAGTSSTDTQYF	TGTGCCAGCAGCGCTGGGACTTCTAGCACAGATACGCAGTATTTT
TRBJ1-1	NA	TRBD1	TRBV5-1	CASSDRVTGTEAFF	TGCGCCAGCAGCGACAGGGTAACGGGGACTGAAGCTTTCTTT
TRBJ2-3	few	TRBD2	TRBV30	CAWRTSGSTDTQYF	TGTGCCTGGAGGACTAGCGGGAGCACAGATACGCAGTATTTT
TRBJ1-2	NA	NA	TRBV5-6	CASSPDSYGYTF	TGTGCCAGCAGCCCGGACAGCTATGGCTACACCTTC
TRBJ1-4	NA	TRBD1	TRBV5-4	CASSLGDRGREKLFF	TGTGCCAGCAGCCTCGGGGACAGGGGAAGGGAAAAACTGTTTTTT
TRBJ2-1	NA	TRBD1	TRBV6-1	CASSLTDRDNEQFF	TGTGCCAGCAGTCTTACGGACAGGGACAATGAGCAGTTCTTC
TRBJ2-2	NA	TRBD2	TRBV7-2	CASSLGPSGSPGELFF	TGTGCCAGCAGCTTAGGTCCTAGCGGGAGTCCCGGGGAGCTGTTTTTT
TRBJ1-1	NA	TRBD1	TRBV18	CASTVTGAGTEAFF	TGTGCCAGTACAGTTACAGGGGCGGGTACTGAAGCTTTCTTT
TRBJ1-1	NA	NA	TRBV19	CASRKLAGPREAEAFF	TGTGCCAGCCGTAAGCTGGCGGGGCCCCGTGAGGCTGAAGCTTTCTTT
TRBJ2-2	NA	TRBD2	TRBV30	CAGRGVYVGELFF	TGTGCCGGACGGGGGGTTTATGTCGGGGAGCTGTTTTTT
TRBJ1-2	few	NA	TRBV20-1	CSDAGYGYTF	TGCAGTGATGCAGGGTATGGCTACACCTTC
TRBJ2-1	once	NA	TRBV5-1	CASSLGQGGEGNEQFF	TGCGCCAGCAGCTTGGGACAGGGAGGCGAGGGCAATGAGCAGTTCTTC
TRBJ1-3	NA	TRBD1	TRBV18	CASSLGTVSGNTIYF	TGTGCCAGCTCACTAGGGACAGTGTCCGGAAACACCATATATTTT
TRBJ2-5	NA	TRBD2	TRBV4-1	CASSLGAGGPETQYF	TGCGCCAGCAGCCTAGGAGCGGGAGGGCCGGAGACCCAGTACTTC
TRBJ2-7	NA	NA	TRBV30	CAWSDGGYEQYF	TGTGCCTGGAGTGACGGGGGCTACGAGCAGTACTTC
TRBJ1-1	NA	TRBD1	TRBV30	CAWESGGTEAFF	TGTGCCTGGGAATCAGGGGGAACTGAAGCTTTCTTT
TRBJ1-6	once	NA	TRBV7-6	CASSPALQESSYNSPLHF	TGTGCCAGCAGCCCAGCTCTACAGGAAAGCTCCTATAATTCACCCCTCCACTTT